A single sample gave rise to the 23 T cell receptor beta chains below, sequenced in a study of blood T cell repertoires in COVID-19. Produced via immunoSEQ multiplex PCR; TCRdb's table is partial and in-frame only. This sample has around 180,000 clones, with 80% found just once. Material: peripheral blood. Receptors originate from a man between 65 and 85 years old with active or convalescent COVID-19.

This clone has only one observation. The gene calls are TRBV10-2 and TRBJ1-5, with a weak D call TRBD1 (5 bases). The CDR3 sequence is 16 residues long. Per the germline V gene, CDR1 is WSHSY and CDR2 is SAAADI. V lost 4 bases and J lost 6, with 19 bases in between. The chain's CDR3 is CASSVSSGGVGQPQHF. CDR3 DNA: TGCGCCAGCAGTGTGTCGTCCGGGGGGGTCGGTCAGCCCCAGCATTTT.

The chain has TRBV6-5 and TRBJ1-1; no definite D call. CDR1 is MNHEY and CDR2 is SVGAGI in the germline V gene. Trimming stripped 2 bases from V and 3 bases from J, with 10 bases between. The CDR3 totals 14 residues. CDR3 loop: CASSYRETDTEAFF. In DNA, the CDR3 is TGTGCCAGCAGTTACCGGGAGACCGACACTGAAGCTTTCTTT.

The count of this clone is one. The chain recombines TRBV2 with TRBJ1-5, with TRBD1 identical over 8 bases. Germline CDR1 is SNHLY and CDR2 is FYNNEI. The CDR3 runs 16 residues. The trim removed 1 base at V and 4 bases at J, leaving 6 bases unmatched. CDR3 DNA: TGTGCCAGCAGTGAAGAAGGGTGGACAGGGAATCAGCCCCAGCATTTT. It codes for CASSEEGWTGNQPQHF. The whole variable domain, remainder taken from reference TRBV2 and TRBJ1-5, is EPEVTQTPSHQVTQMGQEVILRCVPISNHLYFYWYRQILGQKVEFLVSFYNNEISEKSEIFDDQFSVERPDGSNFTLKIRSTKLEDSAMYFCASSEEGWTGNQPQHFGDGTRLSIL.

This clone was picked up one time. The chain recombines TRBV29-1 with TRBJ1-2; 9 nucleotides match TRBD1. J lost 6 bases, V lost 2 bases, and 10 bases had no gene match. Germline lookup yields CDR1 SQVTM and CDR2 ANQGSEA. This CDR3 has 15 amino acids. In DNA, the CDR3 is TGCAGCGTTGAACATGACGGACAGGGGAGACATGGCTACACCTTC. Translation: CSVEHDGQGRHGYTF.

The chain couples TRBV28 to TRBJ2-7; TRBD2 is a possible D gene (6 bases). The CDR3 runs 12 residues. Germline V lookup: CDR1 MDHEN, CDR2 SYDVKM. Here the CDR3 reads CAGGAISYEQYF. The CDR3, as DNA: TGTGCAGGCGGGGCCATTTCCTACGAGCAGTACTTC.

This clone was observed a single time. The CDR3 nucleotides read TGCGCCAGCAGCCTGCAATCGAGCTCCTACAATGAGCAGTTCTTC. Translation: CASSLQSSSYNEQFF. The chain has TRBV5-1 and TRBJ2-1; D not resolved. The germline CDR1 and CDR2 sequences are SGHRS and YFSETQ. Trimming took 4 bases from V and 0 from J, leaving 11 bases between them. The length of the CDR3 is 15 residues.

The chain employs TRBV6-6 and TRBJ2-3; TRBD1 matches at 7 bases. Germline V gene lookup returns CDR1 MNHNY and CDR2 SVGAGI (reference sequence). The CDR3 has 15 residues. Trimming cost V 3 bases and J 1 base; bases outside gene matches: 4. The DNA of the CDR3 is TGTGCCAGCAGTTATTCGCAGGGGGGCACAGATACGCAGTATTTT. Translated: CASSYSQGGTDTQYF.

The V and J genes are TRBV18 and TRBJ2-3, with D perhaps matching TRBD2 (5 bases). This CDR3 region has 15 residues. Looked up from germline, CDR1 is KGHSH and CDR2 is LQKENI. Trimming shortened V by 1 base and J by 1 base, and 9 bases separated the two germline ends. The CDR3 DNA follows: TGTGCCAGCTCACCACGCGGACTCCGCACAGATACGCAGTATTTT. Amino acids: CASSPRGLRTDTQYF. The complete variable domain, with remaining parts taken from reference TRBV18 and TRBJ2-3, reads NAGVMQNPRHLVRRRGQEARLRCSPMKGHSHVYWYRQLPEEGLKFMVYLQKENIIDESGMPKERFSAEFPKEGPSILRIQQVVRGDSAAYFCASSPRGLRTDTQYFGPGTRLTVL.

The chain carries TRBV6-4 and TRBJ2-5; a weak D match, TRBD2 (7 bases). V dropped 6 bases and J dropped 3 bases, with 14 bases sitting between them. There are 14 residues in the CDR3. Germline CDR1 reads MRHNA; CDR2 reads SNTAGT. This chain's CDR3 is CASRRGGPEETQYF. The CDR3 bases are TGTGCCAGCAGGAGGGGGGGCCCAGAAGAGACCCAGTACTTC.

The chain recombines TRBV30 with TRBJ1-6, with D tentatively TRBD1 (6 bases). The CDR3 is 17 residues long. Trimming took off 6 bases at V and 10 bases at J, with 28 bases between the two ends. Germline V gene lookup returns CDR1 GTSNPN and CDR2 SVGIG (reference sequence). In DNA, the CDR3 is TGTGCCTGTCCCGCAAGGGGGTTTGACTTCCACCCCTCACCCCTCCACTTT. This translates into CACPARGFDFHPSPLHF. Full variable domain (remainder filled in from reference TRBV30 and TRBJ1-6): SQTIHQWPATLVQPVGSPLSLECTVEGTSNPNLYWYRQAAGRGLQLLFYSVGIGQISSEVPQNLSASRPQDRQFILSSKKLLLSDSGFYLCACPARGFDFHPSPLHFGNGTRLTVT.

The chain recombines TRBV7-2 with TRBJ1-2, with D perhaps TRBD1 (6 bases). Germline V lookup: CDR1 SGHTA, CDR2 FQGNSA. Trimming pared 5 bases from V and 1 base from J, leaving 14 bases between. The CDR3 length is 15 residues. This CDR3 reads CASSKNRDLNYGYTF. CDR3 sequence (DNA): TGTGCCAGCAGCAAGAACAGGGACCTTAACTATGGCTACACCTTC.

V is TRBV5-5 and J is TRBJ1-2; D might be TRBD1 (5 bases). V lost 0 bases and J lost 4, with 16 bases in between. There are 16 residues in the CDR3. Looked up from germline, CDR1 is SGHKS and CDR2 is YYEKEE (reference sequence). DNA for the CDR3: TGTGCCAGCAGCTTGGTAGGGGTCGGATCGGGCTATGGCTACACCTTC. Its translation: CASSLVGVGSGYGYTF. The whole variable domain, remainder taken from reference TRBV5-5 and TRBJ1-2, is DAGVTQSPTHLIKTRGQQVTLRCSPISGHKSVSWYQQVLGQGPQFIFQYYEKEERGRGNFPDRFSARQFPNYSSELNVNALLLGDSALYLCASSLVGVGSGYGYTFGSGTRLTVV.

This clone was seen only once. V and J are TRBV5-1 and TRBJ1-6; maybe TRBD1 (6 bases). In germline, CDR1 is SGHRS, CDR2 YFSETQ. Trimming shortened V by 0 bases and J by 9 bases, and 13 bases separated the two germline ends. This CDR3 contains 15 residues. The CDR3 is CASSLETGWTSPLHF. The CDR3 DNA reads TGCGCCAGCAGCTTGGAAACAGGGTGGACTTCACCCCTCCACTTT.

V is TRBV13 and J is TRBJ1-2; a weak D match, TRBD1 (5 bases). Germline-derived CDR1 and CDR2 are PRHDT and FYEKMQ (reference sequence). Trimming stripped 4 bases from V and 2 bases from J, with 11 bases between. The CDR3 sequence is 14 residues long. The CDR3 DNA reads TGTGCCAGCAGCTCGCCGTCAGGGAACTATGGCTACACCTTC. This translates into CASSSPSGNYGYTF.

This sequence joins TRBV15 and TRBJ2-7; TRBD1 aligns across 11 bases. In germline, CDR1 is LNHNV, CDR2 YYDKDF (reference sequence). The ends lost 2 bases at V and 6 bases at J; junction bases unmatched: 3. The CDR3 spans 14 residues. This CDR3 reads CATSRPGTGGEQYF. The CDR3 region has the DNA TGTGCCACCAGCAGACCCGGGACAGGGGGCGAGCAGTACTTC. The variable domain in full, completed from reference TRBV15 and TRBJ2-7, reads DAMVIQNPRYQVTQFGKPVTLSCSQTLNHNVMYWYQQKSSQAPKLLFHYYDKDFNNEADTPDNFQSRRPNTSFCFLDIRSPGLGDTAMYLCATSRPGTGGEQYFGPGTRLTVT.

The V call is TRBV9, the J call TRBJ2-7; 11 bases agree with TRBD1. CDR1 SGDLS and CDR2 YYNGEE come from the germline V gene. The CDR3 is 16 amino acids. The V segment lost 3 bases and the J segment 3 bases; nucleotides outside the gene matches: 8. Written as DNA, the CDR3 is TGTGCCAGCAGCGCCGTGGGGGACAGGGGGGTCTACGAGCAGTACTTC. Encoded protein: CASSAVGDRGVYEQYF.

This clone was observed once. The chain is built from TRBV28 and TRBJ2-7; 8 bases line up with TRBD1. Germline CDR1 MDHEN, CDR2 SYDVKM. This CDR3 is 13 amino acids long. Trimming cost V 5 bases and J 7 bases; bases outside gene matches: 7. The CDR3 loop is CASSGTGWGEQYF. CDR3 bases: TGTGCCAGCAGTGGGACAGGCTGGGGGGAGCAGTACTTC.

The gene calls are TRBV6-5 and TRBJ1-2; 9 bases align to TRBD1. After removal of 2 bases from V and 0 bases from J, the junction contained 1 base not matched to a gene. This CDR3 contains 15 residues. Germline CDR1 MNHEY, CDR2 SVGAGI. The CDR3 coding sequence is TGTGCCAGCAGTTACGGACAGGGGCCTAACTATGGCTACACCTTC. Translated, it gives CASSYGQGPNYGYTF.

The CDR3 protein is CASSHSRTGGGNQPQHF. CDR3 in DNA: TGTGCCAGCAGCCACAGTCGGACAGGTGGGGGCAATCAGCCCCAGCATTTT. V usage is TRBV3-1 (or the pseudogene TRBV3-2) and J usage is TRBJ1-5, with TRBD1 matching over 7 bases. This CDR3 is built from 17 residues. V shed 3 bases and J 2 bases; nucleotides not matched to a gene: 10. Germline CDR1 LGHDT, CDR2 YNNKEL (reference sequence).

This clone was picked up a small number of times. V gene TRBV7-9 combines with J gene TRBJ1-2; 8 nucleotides agree with TRBD1. From germline, CDR1 is SEHNR and CDR2 FQNEAQ (reference sequence). The V and J ends lost 3 bases and 3 bases, in that order; junction bases with no gene match: 3. The CDR3 loop spans 14 amino acids. CDR3 nucleotides: TGTGCCAGCAGCTTTACAGGGGGGGACTATGGCTACACCTTC. Translated: CASSFTGGDYGYTF.

Details on this clone: The sample has other DNA sequences that encode this CDR3 too. The rearrangement joins TRBV5-1 to TRBJ2-5; 10 nucleotides agree with TRBD2. The J segment lost 1 base and the V segment lost 5 bases, leaving 5 bases of the junction unmatched. The germline V gene has CDR1 SGHRS and CDR2 YFSETQ. The CDR3 sequence is 15 residues long. The CDR3 region has the DNA TGCGCCAGCAGTCGTGGACTAGCGGTCCAAGAGACCCAGTACTTC. Translated: CASSRGLAVQETQYF.

The V gene is TRBV5-1, the J gene TRBJ1-1; possible D gene TRBD1, 6 bases. Germline values: CDR1 SGHRS, CDR2 YFSETQ. The CDR3 extends over 15 amino acids. Trimming removed 0 bases at V and 2 bases at J, with 11 bases between. The DNA for the CDR3 is TGCGCCAGCAGCTTGGGACAGGTGGTTAACACTGAAGCTTTCTTT. Its protein is CASSLGQVVNTEAFF.

V gene TRBV5-6 combines with J gene TRBJ2-5; the match to TRBD1 covers 7 bases. This CDR3 has 14 amino acids. CDR1 is SGHDT and CDR2 is YYEEEE in the germline V gene. Germline trimming cut 1 base from V and 5 bases from J; bases unmatched to any gene: 5. CDR3 DNA: TGTGCCAGCAGCTTGACAGGGGCGGAGGAGACCCAGTACTTC. It specifies CASSLTGAEETQYF.